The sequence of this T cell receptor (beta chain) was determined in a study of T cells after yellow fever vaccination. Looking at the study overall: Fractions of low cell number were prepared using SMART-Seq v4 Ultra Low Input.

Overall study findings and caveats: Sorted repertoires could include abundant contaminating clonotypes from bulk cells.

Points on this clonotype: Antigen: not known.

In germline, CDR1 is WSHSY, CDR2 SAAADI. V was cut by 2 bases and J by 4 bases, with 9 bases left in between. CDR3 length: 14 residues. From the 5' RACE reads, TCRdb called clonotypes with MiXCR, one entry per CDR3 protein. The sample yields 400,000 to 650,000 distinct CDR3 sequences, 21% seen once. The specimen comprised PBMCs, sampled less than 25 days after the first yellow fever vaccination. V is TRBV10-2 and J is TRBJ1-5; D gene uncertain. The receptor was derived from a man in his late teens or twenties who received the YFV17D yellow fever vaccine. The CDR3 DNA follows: TGCGCCAGCAGTGAGGTCAGAACAAATCAGCCCCAGCATTTT. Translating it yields CASSEVRTNQPQHF.